This entry lists 18 T cell receptor beta chains sequenced from one sample in a study of shared T cell receptors in the human thymus. Using immunoSEQ multiplex PCR, the repertoire was profiled, and TCRdb retains in-frame clones only, with some absent. The data contain hundreds of thousands of clones, over 75% of them singletons. This sample was also put to use in a study of human thymus T cells.

Input material: thymocytes. Receptors were obtained from a boy in the first two years of life with a congenital heart defect.

The CDR3 region is CASTKLAREQFF. Written as DNA, the CDR3 is TGTGCCAGCACCAAACTAGCTAGGGAGCAGTTCTTC. The chain uses TRBV2 and TRBJ2-1, with D possibly matching TRBD2 (6 bases). CDR3 length: 12 residues. V was shortened by 7 bases and J by 10 bases, with 14 bases between the two germline ends. The germline V gene encodes CDR1 SNHLY and CDR2 FYNNEI.

V and J are TRBV5-4 and TRBJ2-7; D is perhaps TRBD1 (6 bases). V was trimmed by 3 bases and J by 6 bases, leaving 13 bases between them. The CDR3 spans 13 residues. The V gene's germline CDR1 is SGHNT and CDR2 YYREEE (reference sequence). This CDR3 is CASSWTVGGEQYF. The DNA for the CDR3 is TGTGCCAGCAGCTGGACAGTTGGAGGCGAGCAGTACTTC.

Comments on this clone: The sample has other DNA sequences that encode this CDR3 too. The V gene is TRBV28, the J gene TRBJ2-1, with D possibly TRBD1 on 5 matching bases. V lost 2 bases to trimming and J lost 10 bases, with 6 bases between them. Germline V gene data show CDR1 as MDHEN and CDR2 as SYDVKM. The CDR3 is 11 amino acids. Here the CDR3 DNA reads TGTGCCAGCAGTTTAAGGGGAGAGCAGTTCTTC. This gives the protein CASSLRGEQFF. Full variable domain (missing parts from reference TRBV28 and TRBJ2-1): DVKVTQSSRYLVKRTGEKVFLECVQDMDHENMFWYRQDPGLGLRLIYFSYDVKMKEKGDIPEGYSVSREKKERFSLILESASTNQTSMYLCASSLRGEQFFGPGTRLTVL.

V gene TRBV14 combines with J gene TRBJ2-7; 7 bases fit TRBD1. CDR3 length equals 15 residues. Trimming cost V 0 bases and J 0 bases; bases outside gene matches: 2. Looked up from germline, CDR1 is SGHDN and CDR2 is FVKESK. The chain's CDR3 is CASSQDGQDSYEQYF. The CDR3 bases are TGTGCCAGCAGCCAAGATGGACAGGACTCCTACGAGCAGTACTTC.

J is TRBJ1-2 and V is TRBV18; TRBD1 matches at 9 bases. Trimming took 3 bases from V and 7 from J; bases not matched to a gene: 9. The CDR3 contains 15 residues. The germline CDR1 and CDR2 sequences are KGHSH and LQKENI. Here the CDR3 reads CASSPPRTGASGYTF. Here the CDR3 DNA reads TGTGCCAGCTCACCGCCTCGGACAGGGGCGAGTGGCTACACCTTC.

The rearrangement uses TRBV5-1 and TRBJ2-7; 11 bases align to TRBD2. With V trimmed by 2 bases and J by 4 bases, 2 bases remained unmatched. The length of the CDR3 is 14 residues. CDR1 SGHRS and CDR2 YFSETQ come from the germline V gene. Here the CDR3 DNA reads TGCGCCAGCAGCTTTAGCGGGAGGGATTACGAGCAGTACTTC. It codes for CASSFSGRDYEQYF.

The rearrangement links TRBV5-5 to TRBJ2-1, with a possible D match to TRBD2 (6 bases). The CDR3 consists of 12 residues. Germline V gene lookup returns CDR1 SGHKS and CDR2 YYEKEE (reference sequence). V shed 4 bases and J shed 10 bases, with 12 bases lying between them. The CDR3 loop is CASSPRRVEQFF. For the CDR3, the DNA is TGTGCCAGCAGCCCCCGGAGGGTGGAGCAGTTCTTC.

V is TRBV7-2 and J is TRBJ2-2; 8 bases are a match to TRBD2. CDR1 is SGHTA, CDR2 FQGNSA, per germline. CDR3 length equals 19 residues. J lost 1 base, V lost 1 base, and 11 bases had no gene match. In DNA, the CDR3 is TGTGCCAGCAGCTTAGAAGGGCTAGCGGGTTTAGGGAACACCGGGGAGCTGTTTTTT. Protein sequence: CASSLEGLAGLGNTGELFF.

This rearrangement joins TRBV7-9 to TRBJ2-1, with 12 bases identical to TRBD2. The germline V gene encodes CDR1 SEHNR and CDR2 FQNEAQ (reference sequence). This CDR3 region has 15 residues. Germline trimming cut 4 bases from V and 3 bases from J; bases unmatched to any gene: 1. CDR3 in amino acids: CASSSTSGSYNEQFF. CDR3 bases: TGTGCCAGCAGCTCGACTAGCGGGAGCTACAATGAGCAGTTCTTC.

The J gene is TRBJ1-4, the V gene TRBV19, with D hard to call. Germline V gene sequence: CDR1 LNHDA, CDR2 SQIVND (reference sequence). V lost 3 bases, J lost 7 bases, and 12 bases lay in between. This CDR3 contains 14 residues. CDR3 bases: TGTGCCAGTAGTATCGCGGCAGCTGGTGAAAAACTGTTTTTT. It codes for CASSIAAAGEKLFF.

CDR3 amino acids: CASSLAGRFHSYNEQFF. The CDR3 coding sequence is TGCGCCAGCAGCTTGGCCGGGAGATTTCACTCCTACAATGAGCAGTTCTTC. This rearrangement joins TRBV5-1 to TRBJ2-1, with D perhaps TRBD2 (6 bases). CDR1 is SGHRS, CDR2 YFSETQ, per germline. The V and J ends lost 0 bases and 0 bases respectively, with 13 bases between them. The CDR3 extends over 17 amino acids.

V gene TRBV7-8 combines with J gene TRBJ2-7; 13 positions match TRBD2. The CDR3 extends over 15 amino acids. Germline V lookup: CDR1 SGHVS, CDR2 FQNEAQ. The ends lost 1 base at V and 6 bases at J; junction bases unmatched: 3. The CDR3 spells CASSLERTSGSEQYF. The CDR3 DNA sequence: TGTGCCAGCAGCTTAGAGAGGACTAGCGGGAGCGAGCAGTACTTC.

This clone was seen only once. V gene TRBV2 combines with J gene TRBJ1-2; tentatively, D is TRBD1 (5 bases). Germline assignment: CDR1 SNHLY and CDR2 FYNNEI. V was cut by 4 bases and J by 9 bases, with 18 bases left in between. CDR3 length equals 14 residues. CDR3 coding DNA: TGTGCCAGCAGTGCAGGGTGGGGTTCACCCCGCTACACCTTC. Amino acid sequence: CASSAGWGSPRYTF.

The gene calls are TRBV16 and TRBJ2-7, with 10 positions matching TRBD2. The CDR3 is 19 residues long. Germline assignment: CDR1 KGHSY and CDR2 FQNENV. Trimming at V came to 4 bases and at J to 2 bases, leaving 17 bases not matched to a gene. CDR3 sequence: CASSPKGILAGSGTYEQYF. DNA of the CDR3: TGTGCCAGCAGCCCGAAGGGGATACTAGCGGGAAGTGGCACCTACGAGCAGTACTTC. Drawing the rest from reference TRBV16 and TRBJ2-7, the complete variable domain is GEEVAQTPKHLVRGEGQKAKLYCAPIKGHSYVFWYQQVLKNEFKFLISFQNENVFDETGMPKERFSAKCLPNSPCSLEIQATKLEDSAVYFCASSPKGILAGSGTYEQYFGPGTRLTVT.

This chain connects TRBV23-1 to TRBJ2-7; D may be TRBD1 (8 bases). TRBV23-1 is given ORF status, its function remaining uncertain. The CDR3 extends over 18 amino acids. The V end lost 0 bases, the J end lost 5 bases, and 23 bases lay between the germline ends. For the CDR3, the DNA is TGCGCCAGCAGTCAATCTGGTGGGGGGGACAGGCCATGGAACGAGCAGTACTTC. The encoded protein is CASSQSGGGDRPWNEQYF.

The chain links TRBV28 to TRBJ2-2; 7 positions match TRBD2. Germline trimming cut 8 bases from V and 6 bases from J; bases unmatched to any gene: 21. Germline lookup yields CDR1 MDHEN and CDR2 SYDVKM. The CDR3 is made up of 18 amino acids. In nucleotides, the CDR3 is TGTGCCAGCTGTCGGGAGGTTAGGAGGCGGGAGAGGGCCGGGGAGCTGTTTTTT. Its protein product is CASCREVRRRERAGELFF.

CDR3 protein: CASSLVSRILSSYEQYF. The CDR3 coding sequence is TGTGCCAGCAGCTTAGTGTCGAGAATTTTATCCTCCTACGAGCAGTACTTC. J is TRBJ2-7 and V is TRBV11-2; D is unresolved. CDR1 and CDR2 from the germline V gene are SGHAT and FQNNGV. V lost 1 base to trimming and J lost 0 bases, with 16 bases between them. This CDR3 has 17 residues.

The genes are TRBV5-1 and TRBJ2-1; TRBD2 matches 12 bases. Germline CDR1 is SGHRS and CDR2 is YFSETQ. The CDR3 consists of 16 residues. The V segment lost 2 bases and the J segment 8 bases; nucleotides outside the gene matches: 8. CDR3 residues: CASSFQLAGGRHEQFF. CDR3 DNA: TGCGCCAGCAGCTTCCAACTAGCGGGAGGTCGGCATGAGCAGTTCTTC.